Listed below are T cell receptor beta chains from one sample, sequenced in a study of blood T cell repertoires in COVID-19. Only in-frame clones appear in the TCRdb table, and some are missing; sequencing was by immunoSEQ multiplex PCR. Counted here are approximately 470,000 clones, 70% to 90% occurring once; the ten biggest clones make up roughly 3.2%. The sequenced sample consisted of peripheral blood. These receptors originate from a human donor in a cohort sampled during active COVID-19. CDR3s include the opening cysteine and the closing phenylalanine or tryptophan. The order of the fields is clone size, J gene, D gene, V gene, CDR3 DNA, CDR3 protein. The D gene is left open where the match is weak. Not every row has a clone size; where given, it reads once, few, many or a size class.

>.|TRBJ2-7|.|TRBV7-3
TGTGCCAGCAGGCTGACGACAGATCCCCCAAATTACGAGCAGTACTTC
CASRLTTDPPNYEQYF
>.|TRBJ2-1|.|TRBV5-1
TGCGCCAGCAGCCCGTACATCAATGAGCAGTTCTTC
CASSPYINEQFF
>.|TRBJ1-2|.|TRBV9
TGTGCCAGCAGCGGACATAAGAATGGCTACACCTTC
CASSGHKNGYTF
>.|TRBJ1-2|.|TRBV19
TGTGCCAGTAGTATAGAGGGGGCTGGAGGCTACACCTTC
CASSIEGAGGYTF
>.|TRBJ2-4|.|TRBV18
TGTGCCAGCTCACCTTCGCAGACCAAAAACATTCAGTACTTC
CASSPSQTKNIQYF
>few|TRBJ1-3|.|TRBV2
TGTGCCAGCAGTGAATCAGGGGCTGGAAACACCATATATTTT
CASSESGAGNTIYF
>.|TRBJ1-2|.|TRBV6-2/TRBV6-3
TGTGCCAGCAGTTACGGTCCAGGGGCCCCCTATGGCTACACCTTC
CASSYGPGAPYGYTF
>few|TRBJ2-1|TRBD1|TRBV7-9
TGTGCCAGCAGCCGATTAGGGACAGGGGGTGGGAATGAGCAGTTCTTC
CASSRLGTGGGNEQFF
>.|TRBJ1-2|TRBD1|TRBV19
TGTGCCAGTAGACGGACAGGGCGCGATGGCTACACCTTC
CASRRTGRDGYTF
>.|TRBJ2-1|.|TRBV4-2
TGTGCCAGCTGCTCGCTTGGCCCTTACAATGAGCAGTTCTTC
CASCSLGPYNEQFF
>.|TRBJ1-1|TRBD1|TRBV10-3
TGTGCCATCAGCCGAACAGGGGGGGATTCCCTCGCTGAAGCTTTCTTT
CAISRTGGDSLAEAFF
>.|TRBJ1-1|.|TRBV27
TGTGCCAGCAGTTTTGGGGGGTTAAACACTGAAGCTTTCTTT
CASSFGGLNTEAFF
>.|TRBJ1-2|.|TRBV21-1
TGTGCCAGCAGCAAAGAGACAGGGGATTTTTTAAGGGGCTACACCTTC
CASSKETGDFLRGYTF
>.|TRBJ1-1|.|TRBV7-8
TGTGCCAGCAGCTTAGTAGGGGGGGTTAACACTGAAGCTTTCTTT
CASSLVGGVNTEAFF
>.|TRBJ2-7|.|TRBV5-1
TGCGCCAGCAGCTTGGGCGGGAACTCCTACGAGCAGTACTTC
CASSLGGNSYEQYF
>.|TRBJ2-7|TRBD2|TRBV4-2
TGTGCCAGCAGCCACAGAAACGGCGGGAGGGCCCTCGAGCAGTACTTC
CASSHRNGGRALEQYF
>.|TRBJ2-5|.|TRBV10-3
TGTGCCATCAGTGAGTCGTATGGGGGGCAACTAGCGAGACAAGAGACCCAGTACTTC
CAISESYGGQLARQETQYF
>few|TRBJ2-7|TRBD1|TRBV5-1
TGCGCCAGCAGCTTGTACCAGGGGGCCTCCGAGCAGTACTTC
CASSLYQGASEQYF
>.|TRBJ2-7|.|TRBV3-1/TRBV3-2
TGTGCCAGCAGCCAAAGAGCCCCTCACGAGCAGTACTTC
CASSQRAPHEQYF
>.|TRBJ2-7|TRBD1|TRBV19
TGTGCCAGTAGGAAGGGGGACAGGGACTACGAGCAGTACTTC
CASRKGDRDYEQYF
>.|TRBJ1-5|.|TRBV7-9
TGTGCCAGCAGCTTAGGGTCCGGCGGGGCTCAGCCCCAGCATTTT
CASSLGSGGAQPQHF
>once|TRBJ1-1|TRBD1|TRBV11-3
TGTGCCAGCAGCCCCCAACCGGGACAGAAAGCTTTCTTT
CASSPQPGQKAFF
>.|TRBJ2-7|TRBD1|TRBV3-1/TRBV3-2
TGTGCCAGCAGCCAAGGACAGGGGACACACTACGAGCAGTACTTC
CASSQGQGTHYEQYF
>.|TRBJ2-1|TRBD2|TRBV9
TGTGCCAGCAGCTTCCTCCCGGGAGGGGGTTACAATGAGCAGTTCTTC
CASSFLPGGGYNEQFF
>.|TRBJ1-6|TRBD1|TRBV10-3
TGTGCCATCAGCGGACAGGGTCAATCACCCCTCCACTTT
CAISGQGQSPLHF
>.|TRBJ2-1|.|TRBV11-3
TGTGCCAGCAGCAGAGATTACAGGGTACTAAACGAGCAGTTCTTC
CASSRDYRVLNEQFF
>.|TRBJ1-2|TRBD1|TRBV28
TGTGCCAGCAGTTCGCCGGGACAGGGGGCGGGTGGGTATGGCTACACCTTC
CASSSPGQGAGGYGYTF
>.|TRBJ1-1|.|TRBV5-6
TGTGCCAGCAGCTTCATGGGTGGGGGGGAAAACACTGAAGCTTTCTTT
CASSFMGGGENTEAFF
>.|TRBJ2-7|TRBD2|TRBV10-3
TGTGCCATCAGTTCCGGGGACTACGGGTACTTC
CAISSGDYGYF
>.|TRBJ1-1|.|TRBV19
TGTGCCAGTAGTATCCCCCCACAAGAACTAATGAACACTGAAGCTTTCTTT
CASSIPPQELMNTEAFF
>.|TRBJ2-7|.|TRBV6-6
TGTGCCAGCAGTCCTCGGACCGGGAGTGGTTACGAGCAGTACTTC
CASSPRTGSGYEQYF
>once|TRBJ2-3|.|TRBV7-3
TGTGCCAGCAGCTTAAACTCCGGCGGAGATACGCAGTATTTT
CASSLNSGGDTQYF
>.|TRBJ2-3|.|TRBV4-3
TGCGCCAGCAGCCAAGAGTCGAGGAGCGCAGATACGCAGTATTTT
CASSQESRSADTQYF
>.|TRBJ1-6|.|TRBV5-5
TGTGCCAGCAGCCCTATCTTTTATAATTCACCCCTCCACTTT
CASSPIFYNSPLHF
>.|TRBJ1-2|.|TRBV5-6
TGTGCCAGCCAATTTACGACAGGACATAACTATGGCTACACCTTC
CASQFTTGHNYGYTF
>.|TRBJ2-7|TRBD1|TRBV7-8
TGTGCCAGCAGCTTTGCAGGGGGTTTTAACGAGCAGTACTTC
CASSFAGGFNEQYF
>.|TRBJ2-2|TRBD2|TRBV29-1
TGCAGCGTTCGGCCGGGGGGAGCGTTGAGCTCCGGGGAGCTGTTTTTT
CSVRPGGALSSGELFF
>.|TRBJ1-2|.|TRBV19
TGTGCCAGTAGTATAGAGGCAGGTGGGCGGGTCGACTATGGCTACACCTTC
CASSIEAGGRVDYGYTF
>.|TRBJ1-3|TRBD1|TRBV6-5
TGTGCCAGCAGTACTTACAGGGGTTCTGGAAACACCATATATTTT
CASSTYRGSGNTIYF
>.|TRBJ1-1|TRBD1|TRBV7-2
TGTGCCAGCAGCTTGCTCAGGGGGCCCACTGAAGCTTTCTTT
CASSLLRGPTEAFF
>once|TRBJ1-1|TRBD1|TRBV12-3/TRBV12-4
TGTGCCAGCAGTTTAGTACAGGGGACTGAAGCTTTCTTT
CASSLVQGTEAFF
>.|TRBJ2-3|TRBD2|TRBV7-8
TGTGCCAGCAGCTCGACTAGCGGGAGGCCCACAGATACGCAGTATTTT
CASSSTSGRPTDTQYF
>.|TRBJ1-1|.|TRBV3-1/TRBV3-2
TGTGCCAGCAGCCAAGGAAACACCAACACTGAAGCTTTCTTT
CASSQGNTNTEAFF
>.|TRBJ2-5|TRBD1|TRBV27
TGTGCCAGCAGTTCCGTCGGGACAGGGAGGGAGACCCAGTACTTC
CASSSVGTGRETQYF
>.|TRBJ2-7|.|TRBV19
TGTGCCGCTGTGGAGTTTGTCTACGAGCAGTACTTC
CAAVEFVYEQYF
>.|TRBJ1-1|.|TRBV11-2
TGTGCCAGCAGCTTACCTTTTGACACTGAAGCTTTCTTT
CASSLPFDTEAFF
>.|TRBJ1-2|TRBD1|TRBV5-1
TGCGCCAGCAGCTTGGGACAGGGGGAAGGGGGCTACACCTTC
CASSLGQGEGGYTF
>.|TRBJ1-2|.|TRBV6-5
TGTGCCAGCAGTTTAACCCTAAACTATGGCTACACCTTC
CASSLTLNYGYTF
>.|TRBJ1-2|TRBD1|TRBV10-2
TGCGCCACTCGTCGACAGGGCCAAGGCTACACCTTC
CATRRQGQGYTF
>.|TRBJ1-2|.|TRBV19
TGTGCCAGTAGTAAGAATTCAGGGTCGGCCTATGGCTACACCTTC
CASSKNSGSAYGYTF
>few|TRBJ2-1|.|TRBV19
TGTGCCAGTAGTGTAACGGGGAGCTCCTACAATGAGCAGTTCTTC
CASSVTGSSYNEQFF
>.|TRBJ2-5|.|TRBV19
TGTGCCAGTAGTTCCCTCGACAAGGTCCAAGAGACCCAGTACTTC
CASSSLDKVQETQYF
>.|TRBJ1-6|TRBD1|TRBV10-3
TGTGCCATCAGTGAGTCGGGACAGGGTAATTCACCCCTCCACTTT
CAISESGQGNSPLHF
>.|TRBJ2-3|.|TRBV14
TGTGCCAGCAGCCAAGCGACACCCTCTAGCACAGATACGCAGTATTTT
CASSQATPSSTDTQYF
>.|TRBJ2-7|.|TRBV6-5
TGTGCCAGCAGCCGGAGGGCCGTCTCCTACGAGCAGTACTTC
CASSRRAVSYEQYF